The 17 T cell receptor beta chains reported below all come from one sample, sequenced in a study of technical replicates of blood from several donors. The assay was immunoSEQ multiplex PCR, and TCRdb's table has in-frame clones only and misses some. Of about 83,000 clones listed, about 91% are singletons. Sequences were obtained from T cells isolated from PBMCs. Receptor source: a human donor in good health.

The chain uses TRBV4-1 and TRBJ2-7, with TRBD2 matching over 10 bases. Trimming cost V 2 bases and J 3 bases; bases outside gene matches: 4. Per the germline V gene, CDR1 is MGHRA and CDR2 is YSYEKL. This CDR3 is 15 amino acids long. CDR3 in amino acids: CASSQKLAGLYEQYF. CDR3 DNA: TGCGCCAGCAGCCAAAAACTAGCGGGGCTCTACGAGCAGTACTTC.

This chain connects TRBV23-1 to TRBJ2-2; weak D call: TRBD1 (6 bases). TRBV23-1 is designated an ORF whose function remains uncertain. The CDR3 has 16 amino acids. V lost 1 base, J lost 2 bases, and 11 bases lay in between. In DNA form, the CDR3 reads TGCGCCAGCAGTCAATACTTGACAGGTAACACCGGGGAGCTGTTTTTT. Translating gives CASSQYLTGNTGELFF.

This sequence joins TRBV4-2 and TRBJ2-3; TRBD2 is a possible D gene (6 bases). Looked up from germline, CDR1 is LGHNA and CDR2 is YNFKEQ. The V end was cut by 3 bases, the J end by 0 bases, with 10 bases between. The CDR3 totals 15 residues. CDR3 coding DNA: TGTGCCAGCAGCCAGCGGCGGGGAAGCACAGATACGCAGTATTTT. Its translation is CASSQRRGSTDTQYF.

The chain couples TRBV7-6 to TRBJ1-5, with TRBD1 matching 8 bases. V was pared by 8 bases and J by 5 bases, with 8 bases of the junction left unmatched. The CDR3 runs 14 residues. Germline lookup yields CDR1 SGHVS and CDR2 FNYEAQ. The CDR3 region is CASPDRDEDQPQHF. The CDR3 nucleotides are TGTGCCAGCCCGGACAGGGATGAAGATCAGCCCCAGCATTTT.

This rearrangement joins TRBV14 to TRBJ2-1; D possibly corresponds to TRBD2 (5 bases). Trimming took 0 bases from V and 12 from J, leaving 12 bases between them. This CDR3 is built from 13 residues. Looked up from germline, CDR1 is SGHDN and CDR2 is FVKESK. CDR3 sequence reads: CASSQEGLALQFF. The CDR3 region has the DNA TGTGCCAGCAGCCAAGAAGGGCTAGCCCTGCAGTTCTTC. Based on the CDR3 plus reference TRBV14 and TRBJ2-1, the full variable domain is EAGVTQFPSHSVIEKGQTVTLRCDPISGHDNLYWYRRVMGKEIKFLLHFVKESKQDESGMPNNRFLAERTGGTYSTLKVQPAELEDSGVYFCASSQEGLALQFFGPGTRLTVL.

The V gene is TRBV2, the J gene TRBJ1-3, with TRBD1 matching 8 bases. V dropped 6 bases and J dropped 7; count of bases not matched to a gene: 5. The CDR3 spans 13 residues. Per the germline V gene, CDR1 is SNHLY and CDR2 is FYNNEI. The CDR3 reads CASRRDRGNTIYF. The CDR3 DNA sequence: TGTGCCAGCAGACGAGACAGGGGTAACACCATATATTTT.

V is TRBV27 and J is TRBJ1-1; D possibly corresponds to TRBD1 (6 bases). Germline V lookup: CDR1 MNHEY, CDR2 SMNVEV (reference sequence). This CDR3 region has 13 residues. The germline V and J ends were trimmed by 2 bases and 3 bases, with 7 bases remaining between them. Written as DNA, the CDR3 is TGTGCCAGCAGTTTAACAGGGTACACTGAAGCTTTCTTT. Its translation is CASSLTGYTEAFF.

This chain joins TRBV7-8 and TRBJ2-1; D might be TRBD2 (6 bases). V shed 3 bases and J shed 7 bases, with 16 bases lying between them. The germline V gene encodes CDR1 SGHVS and CDR2 FQNEAQ. The CDR3 covers 15 residues. The DNA for the CDR3 is TGTGCCAGCAGCTTGGACATTGGCGCGGGGAATGAGCAGTTCTTC. This gives the protein CASSLDIGAGNEQFF.

The chain recombines TRBV2 with TRBJ2-1, with no clear D. Germline CDR1 SNHLY, CDR2 FYNNEI. This CDR3 contains 13 residues. Trimming stripped 4 bases from V and 6 bases from J, with 10 bases between. CDR3 in amino acids: CASSGEVFNEQFF. The CDR3 DNA follows: TGTGCCAGCAGTGGAGAGGTCTTCAATGAGCAGTTCTTC.

The rearrangement joins TRBV9 to TRBJ2-7, with TRBD1 matching 8 bases. The V gene end was trimmed by 3 bases and the J gene end by 7 bases; junction bases not matched to a gene: 3. The CDR3 runs to 12 residues. Germline-derived CDR1 and CDR2 are SGDLS and YYNGEE. The CDR3 reads CASSATGVEQYF. In DNA form, the CDR3 reads TGTGCCAGCAGCGCGACAGGGGTGGAGCAGTACTTC. Full variable domain (remainder filled in from reference TRBV9 and TRBJ2-7): DSGVTQTPKHLITATGQRVTLRCSPRSGDLSVYWYQQSLDQGLQFLIQYYNGEERAKGNILERFSAQQFPDLHSELNLSSLELGDSALYFCASSATGVEQYFGPGTRLTVT.

The chain carries TRBV7-8 and TRBJ2-5, with 10 bases fitting TRBD2. The CDR3 has 15 residues. Germline assignment: CDR1 SGHVS and CDR2 FQNEAQ. With V trimmed by 5 bases and J by 4 bases, 7 bases remained unmatched. CDR3 in DNA: TGTGCCAGCAGCCCGAAACGACTAGCGGGAGAGACCCAGTACTTC. Its protein is CASSPKRLAGETQYF. The full variable domain, completed using reference TRBV7-8 and TRBJ2-5, is GAGVSQSPRYKVAKRGQDVALRCDPISGHVSLFWYQQALGQGPEFLTYFQNEAQLDKSGLPSDRFFAERPEGSVSTLKIQRTQQEDSAVYLCASSPKRLAGETQYFGPGTRLLVL.

The chain recombines TRBV28 with TRBJ2-1; 15 positions agree with TRBD2. Germline V gene lookup returns CDR1 MDHEN and CDR2 SYDVKM. Unmatched junction bases numbered 4, after V lost 4 bases and J lost 3 bases. CDR3 length equals 17 residues. The CDR3 coding sequence is TGTGCCAGCAGTTCCGGACTAGCGGGAGGGATCTACAATGAGCAGTTCTTC. Encoded protein: CASSSGLAGGIYNEQFF.

V gene TRBV28 combines with J gene TRBJ1-4, with a tentative D call TRBD1 (5 bases). From germline, CDR1 is MDHEN and CDR2 SYDVKM. The CDR3 is 14 amino acids. V was shortened by 6 bases and J by 9 bases, with 17 bases between the two germline ends. The chain's CDR3 is CASSASGLGKKLFF. CDR3 bases: TGTGCCAGCAGCGCGTCGGGACTTGGTAAAAAACTGTTTTTT.

In DNA form, the CDR3 reads TGTGCCAGCAGCCCCTTGGCGGGGATCGGCTACGAGCAGTACTTC. Its protein product is CASSPLAGIGYEQYF. The rearrangement links TRBV6-5 to TRBJ2-7, with D tentatively TRBD2 (6 bases). Germline V CDR1 and CDR2: MNHEY, SVGAGI. The CDR3 is made up of 15 amino acids. The V gene lost 6 bases and the J gene lost 3 bases, with 18 bases spanning the gap.

This clone was observed a handful of times. Here the CDR3 DNA reads TGTGCCAGCAGACCGGGACTAGCGGGGGGGTGGTTCTTC. Translated, it gives CASRPGLAGGWFF. The chain employs TRBV27 and TRBJ2-1; 16 bases are a match to TRBD2. The ends lost 6 bases at V and 15 bases at J; junction bases unmatched: 5. CDR3 length: 13 amino acids. Germline CDR1 MNHEY, CDR2 SMNVEV (reference sequence).

Points on this clone: Its ends do not fully match the called genes, so a read error is possible. The chain has TRBV28 and TRBJ2-3; 11 bases agree with TRBD2. The CDR3 runs 13 residues. The germline V gene has CDR1 MDHEN and CDR2 SYDVKM. CDR3 DNA sequence: TGCCTGATAGCGGGAGGGCCCACAGATACGCAGTATTTT. This sequence encodes CLIAGGPTDTQYF.

V usage is TRBV5-5 and J usage is TRBJ1-2; 9 bases match TRBD1. Germline V gene lookup returns CDR1 SGHKS and CDR2 YYEKEE (reference sequence). This CDR3 has 13 residues. V gave up 3 bases and J gave up 6 bases; unmatched junction bases: 3. The DNA of the CDR3 is TGTGCCAGCAGCTACAGGGGGCAGAATGGCTACACCTTC. This encodes CASSYRGQNGYTF.